The next 26 T cell receptor beta chains were all read from a single sample in a study of T cell clonality in common variable immunodeficiency. General study results and limits: Common variable immunodeficiency TCR beta sequences reportedly had fewer deletions and N-nucleotide insertions.

Some clones are missing from TCRdb's copy, which holds only in-frame ones; the method was immunoSEQ multiplex PCR. The sample contains tens of thousands of clones, none of them singletons. These TCRs are of unknown antigen specificity. Sample: peripheral blood mononuclear cells. Receptors were obtained from a human donor with common variable immunodeficiency.

This clone has ten or more counts. The read stops 3 residues short of the end of the CDR3; the missing end is completed from the germline J gene. V gene TRBV20-1 combines with J gene TRBJ1-1; tentative D call: TRBD1 (5 bases). The CDR3 consists of 15 residues. The ends were cut back, 1 base at V and 5 bases at J, with 17 bases in the middle. Germline assignment: CDR1 DFQATT and CDR2 SNEGSKA (reference sequence). The CDR3 DNA, read in part, is TGCAGTGCTAGAGGTAATTGGGGGGTGAGAACTGAA. Amino acid sequence: CSARGNWGVRTE. The full CDR3 sequence reads CSARGNWGVRTEAFF.

Turning to this clone: The read terminates 3 residues ahead of where the CDR3 ends, so the germline J gene completes it. V and J are TRBV6-4 and TRBJ2-5; D is undetermined. The germline gives CDR1 MRHNA, CDR2 SNTAGT. V was trimmed by 0 bases and J by 4 bases, leaving 9 bases between them. This CDR3 spans 14 amino acids. The CDR3 bases that were read are TGTGCCAGCAGTGACTCGAAAGCTACAGAGACC. Its protein is CASSDSKATET. The whole CDR3 is CASSDSKATETQYF.

In its sample, this clone was seen a few times. The read terminates 3 residues ahead of where the CDR3 ends, so the germline J gene completes it. The chain employs TRBV7-2 and TRBJ1-2; tentatively, D is TRBD1 (5 bases). From germline, CDR1 is SGHTA and CDR2 FQGNSA. This CDR3 has 16 amino acids. The CDR3: CASSLAQFRGVGGYTF. The CDR3 bases that were read are TGTGCCAGCAGCTTAGCTCAGTTTCGGGGGGTGGGAGGC.

This clone was recorded many times. The read terminates 3 residues before the CDR3 end, so the remaining end is supplied by the germline J gene. The chain employs TRBV5-1 and TRBJ2-7; D is possibly TRBD2 (6 bases). V was pared by 2 bases and J by 6 bases, with 21 bases between. The CDR3 totals 16 residues. CDR1 is SGHRS and CDR2 is YFSETQ in the germline V gene. CDR3 protein: CASSFGPQLAGGEQYF. The sequenced part of the CDR3 DNA is TGCGCCAGCAGCTTCGGACCACAGTTAGCCGGGGGCGAG. Based on the CDR3 plus reference TRBV5-1 and TRBJ2-7, the full variable domain is KAGVTQTPRYLIKTRGQQVTLSCSPISGHRSVSWYQQTPGQGLQFLFEYFSETQRNKGNFPGRFSGRQFSNSRSEMNVSTLELGDSALYLCASSFGPQLAGGEQYFGPGTRLTVT.

This clone was seen many times. The CDR3 is cut off 3 residues early in the read; its end comes from the germline J gene. This chain uses TRBV6-2 or TRBV6-3 with TRBJ2-3, with D perhaps TRBD2 (6 bases). Germline V gene lookup returns CDR1 MNHEY and CDR2 SVGEGT. V was trimmed by 5 bases and J by 3 bases, leaving 12 bases between them. There are 14 residues in the CDR3. The CDR3 bases that were read are TGTGCCAGCAGTCACGGAGGGTTAACAGATACG. This sequence encodes CASSHGGLTDT. The entire CDR3 protein is CASSHGGLTDTQYF.

This clone has at least ten counts. The read stops 3 residues short of the end of the CDR3; the missing end is completed from the germline J gene. The rearrangement uses TRBV7-6 and TRBJ2-4; D is unclear. V dropped 4 bases and J dropped 0 bases, with 7 bases sitting between them. The germline V gene encodes CDR1 SGHVS and CDR2 FNYEAQ. The length of the CDR3 is 14 residues. CDR3 bases read: TGTGCCAGCAGCTCCGAACTAGCCAAAAACATT. Its protein is CASSSELAKNI. The complete CDR3 sequence is CASSSELAKNIQYF.

Only a few counts were recorded for this clone. The read comes to an end 3 residues before the CDR3 does, leaving the germline J gene to fill in the end. This rearrangement joins TRBV18 to TRBJ1-5, with 7 bases that match TRBD1. V dropped 4 bases and J dropped 2; count of bases not matched to a gene: 2. Per germline, CDR1 KGHSH and CDR2 LQKENI. CDR3 length: 14 residues. The CDR3 loop is CASSRGTGNQPQHF. The CDR3 DNA, read in part, is TGTGCCAGCTCACGCGGGACAGGCAATCAGCCC.

This clone was recorded a few times. The CDR3 end lies 3 residues beyond the end of the read and is filled in from the germline J gene. The chain links TRBV18 to TRBJ1-4, with 11 positions matching TRBD1. Losses at the gene ends were 1 base for V and 8 bases for J; bases not matched to a gene: 9. CDR1 is KGHSH and CDR2 is LQKENI in the germline V gene. This CDR3 contains 17 residues. The CDR3 loop is CASSPRTAGTGGEKLFF. The CDR3 DNA, read in part, is TGTGCCAGCTCACCACGAACGGCAGGGACAGGGGGGGAAAAA. The full variable domain, rest sourced from reference TRBV18 and TRBJ1-4, is NAGVMQNPRHLVRRRGQEARLRCSPMKGHSHVYWYRQLPEEGLKFMVYLQKENIIDESGMPKERFSAEFPKEGPSILRIQQVVRGDSAAYFCASSPRTAGTGGEKLFFGSGTQLSVL.

There are a few counts of this clone. Read sequence stops 3 residues before the CDR3 end, and the germline J gene provides the missing end. The J gene is TRBJ1-1, the V gene TRBV18; D perhaps matches TRBD1 (5 bases). Germline values: CDR1 KGHSH, CDR2 LQKENI. The CDR3 spans 13 residues. V dropped 4 bases and J dropped 5 bases, with 11 bases sitting between them. CDR3: CASSRAGGTEAFF. The covered CDR3 bases are TGTGCCAGCTCACGTGCGGGGGGAACTGAA.

With regard to this clone: The CDR3 extends 3 residues past the end of the read, so its final part is completed from the germline J gene. V usage is TRBV7-2 and J usage is TRBJ2-1; 9 nucleotides agree with TRBD1. This CDR3 region has 15 residues. V trimming: 8 bases; J trimming: 6 bases; junction bases outside the gene matches: 11. Germline CDR1 SGHTA, CDR2 FQGNSA. Incomplete CDR3 DNA: TGTGCCAGCGCCGGAGGGGACAGGGCGGCCAATGAG. Amino acid sequence: CASAGGDRAANE. The full CDR3 is CASAGGDRAANEQFF.

This clone came up many times. The CDR3 end is not reached by the read, which stops 3 residues before it; the germline J gene fills it in. This sequence joins TRBV6-2 or TRBV6-3 and TRBJ2-1; D is unclear. This CDR3 is built from 13 residues. The V end lost 3 bases, the J end lost 3 bases, and 6 bases lay between the germline ends. CDR1 and CDR2 (germline): MNHEY, SVGEGT. The sequenced CDR3 bases are TGTGCCAGCAGTTATCTAGACTACAATGAG. The encoded protein is CASSYLDYNE. The full CDR3 reads CASSYLDYNEQFF.

About this clone itself: The DNA ends 3 residues before the CDR3 does, and the rest of the CDR3 is filled in from the germline J gene. This chain uses TRBV7-9 with TRBJ2-6, with D possibly being TRBD1 (5 bases). Trimming removed 3 bases from V and 5 bases from J, with 11 bases in between. The CDR3 extends over 15 amino acids. Germline V gives CDR1 SEHNR, CDR2 FQNEAQ (reference sequence). CDR3 amino acids: CASSFDQGRANVLTF. Partial CDR3 DNA: TGTGCCAGCAGCTTCGACCAGGGTCGGGCCAACGTC.

This clone has at least ten counts. The CDR3 end falls 3 residues outside the read, so it is completed with the germline J gene. Other DNA variants within this sample encode the same CDR3. The V and J genes are TRBV6-2 or TRBV6-3 and TRBJ2-1; D ambiguous. Germline values: CDR1 MNHEY, CDR2 SVGEGT. V lost 5 bases and J 3 bases, leaving 8 bases between the germline ends. The CDR3 contains 13 residues. The DNA read from the CDR3 is TGTGCCAGCAGTCGACTGGACTACAATGAG. As protein: CASSRLDYNE. In full, the CDR3 is CASSRLDYNEQFF.

This clone came up many times. Read data end 3 residues before the CDR3 end; the end is taken from the germline J gene. The chain carries TRBV5-1 and TRBJ1-1; maybe TRBD1 (5 bases). The CDR3 runs to 15 residues. The V and J ends lost 0 bases and 4 bases respectively, with 13 bases between them. Germline values: CDR1 SGHRS, CDR2 YFSETQ. CDR3 loop: CASSLEQAGTTEAFF. The part of the CDR3 DNA that was read is TGCGCCAGCAGCTTGGAACAGGCCGGAACCACTGAA.

This clone was counted only a few times. The CDR3 is cut off 3 residues early in the read; its end comes from the germline J gene. The V and J genes are TRBV5-6 and TRBJ2-5; tentatively, D is TRBD1 (6 bases). This CDR3 region has 14 residues. V lost 3 bases to trimming and J lost 2 bases, with 11 bases between them. Germline V CDR1 and CDR2: SGHDT, YYEEEE. Here the CDR3 reads CASSWDTFQETQYF. The DNA read from the CDR3 is TGTGCCAGCAGCTGGGACACCTTTCAAGAGACC.

Comments on this clone: The missing CDR3 end, 3 residues past where the read stops, is filled in from the germline J gene. The chain is built from TRBV30 and TRBJ1-1, with D unresolved. The CDR3 is made up of 13 amino acids. Looked up from germline, CDR1 is GTSNPN and CDR2 is SVGIG (reference sequence). Trimming took off 1 base at V and 1 base at J, with 7 bases between the two ends. The CDR3 here is CAWSDSRNTEAFF. The sequenced part of the CDR3 DNA is TGTGCCTGGAGTGACAGCCGGAACACTGAA. The whole variable domain, filled in from reference TRBV30 and TRBJ1-1, reads SQTIHQWPATLVQPVGSPLSLECTVEGTSNPNLYWYRQAAGRGLQLLFYSVGIGQISSEVPQNLSASRPQDRQFILSSKKLLLSDSGFYLCAWSDSRNTEAFFGQGTRLTVV.

Concerning this clone itself: The read ends 3 residues shy of where the CDR3 ends; the end is completed using the germline J gene. V is TRBV7-2 and J is TRBJ2-2; 11 nucleotides align to TRBD2. Germline assignment: CDR1 SGHTA and CDR2 FQGNSA. The CDR3 has 17 residues. The trim removed 0 bases at V and 6 bases at J, leaving 6 bases unmatched. Incomplete CDR3 DNA: TGTGCCAGCAGCTTAGCGCGGTTTAGCGGGGGGGCCGGGGAG. As protein: CASSLARFSGGAGE. The entire CDR3 reads CASSLARFSGGAGELFF.

This clone was seen more than once but under ten times. The CDR3 is cut off 3 residues early in the read; its end comes from the germline J gene. The rearrangement uses TRBV7-3 and TRBJ2-1, with 8 positions matching TRBD2. Trimming at V came to 5 bases and at J to 6 bases, leaving 12 bases not matched to a gene. CDR3 length: 16 amino acids. Germline V gene lookup returns CDR1 SGHTA and CDR2 FQGTGA. The CDR3 reads CASSPTLAAMINEQFF. The part of the CDR3 DNA that was read is TGTGCCAGCAGCCCTACACTAGCGGCTATGATCAATGAG.

The table lists this clone with a few counts. The read finishes 3 residues shy of the CDR3 end, and the germline J gene is used to complete it. The chain links TRBV30 to TRBJ1-6; tentative D call: TRBD1 (6 bases). CDR1 and CDR2 (germline): GTSNPN, SVGIG (reference sequence). Deletions cut 2 bases from V and 0 bases from J, with 11 bases between. CDR3 length equals 16 residues. The chain's CDR3 is CAWSSQGSSYNSPLHF. The sequenced part of the CDR3 DNA is TGTGCCTGGAGTTCTCAGGGGAGCTCCTATAATTCACCC.

As regards this clone: The CDR3 end lies 3 residues beyond the end of the read and is filled in from the germline J gene. The chain links TRBV2 to TRBJ2-5, with D possibly matching TRBD2 (5 bases). The CDR3 is 12 amino acids. V was pared by 7 bases and J by 2 bases, with 8 bases between. The germline V gene encodes CDR1 SNHLY and CDR2 FYNNEI. CDR3 DNA (partial): TGTGCCAGCAAGTCGGGGCAAGAGACC. Encoded protein: CASKSGQET. The entire CDR3 is CASKSGQETQYF.

In its sample, this clone is medium-sized (0.01 to 0.1%). The read falls 3 residues short of the CDR3 end, and the missing part is taken from the germline J gene. This chain links TRBV20-1 with TRBJ2-4, with 9 bases matching TRBD1. Germline V lookup: CDR1 DFQATT, CDR2 SNEGSKA (reference sequence). The ends lost 1 base at V and 8 bases at J; junction bases unmatched: 9. The CDR3 has 15 residues. CDR3 sequence reads: CSARVETGGIDIQYF. Partial CDR3 DNA: TGCAGTGCTAGAGTCGAAACAGGGGGCATTGACATT.

This clone was recorded many times. The DNA ends 3 residues before the CDR3 does, and the rest of the CDR3 is filled in from the germline J gene. The chain links TRBV7-8 to TRBJ1-2; no firm D call. Germline lookup yields CDR1 SGHVS and CDR2 FQNEAQ. The CDR3 spans 12 residues. With 1 base removed from V and 5 bases from J, the gap between germline ends came to 5 bases. The CDR3 loop reads CASSLGTYGYTF. The DNA read from the CDR3 is TGTGCCAGCAGCTTAGGGACTTATGGC.

About this clone itself: The read gets to within 3 residues of the CDR3 end, and the germline J gene fills in the rest. The chain couples TRBV6-2 or TRBV6-3 to TRBJ2-5; TRBD2 is a possible D gene (7 bases). CDR1 and CDR2 from the germline V gene are MNHEY and SVGEGT. Trimming left V 7 bases short and J 2 bases short, with 17 bases between. The CDR3 extends over 15 amino acids. The chain's CDR3 is CASTPWGGAQETQYF. CDR3 bases read: TGTGCCAGCACCCCCTGGGGGGGGGCACAAGAGACC.

This clone was seen ten or more times. The read finishes 3 residues shy of the CDR3 end, and the germline J gene is used to complete it. The chain uses TRBV10-3 and TRBJ2-2, with 9 bases matching TRBD1. There are 14 residues in the CDR3. Germline CDR1 and CDR2: ENHRY and SYGVKD. With 6 bases clipped from V and 6 bases from J, the junction kept 5 bases outside the gene matches. CDR3 amino acids: CAIRDRGFAGELFF. CDR3 DNA (partial): TGTGCCATCAGGGACAGGGGTTTTGCCGGGGAG.

This clone was seen many times. The CDR3 end falls 3 residues outside the read, so it is completed with the germline J gene. The chain uses TRBV18 and TRBJ2-3; 10 nucleotides line up with TRBD1. V gave up 3 bases and J gave up 6 bases; unmatched junction bases: 6. This CDR3 contains 15 residues. CDR1 and CDR2 from the germline V gene are KGHSH and LQKENI. The part of the CDR3 DNA that was read is TGTGCCAGCTCACCCCGACAGGGGGCGGTGGATACG. Encoded protein: CASSPRQGAVDT. The complete CDR3 protein is CASSPRQGAVDTQYF.

In this sample, this clone turned up many times. The sequenced fragment ends 3 residues before the CDR3 boundary, so the rest is inferred from the germline J gene. This chain connects TRBV18 to TRBJ2-5; TRBD1 is a possible D gene (6 bases). The V end was cut by 3 bases, the J end by 5 bases, with 10 bases between. Germline values: CDR1 KGHSH, CDR2 LQKENI. The CDR3 runs 13 residues. The chain's CDR3 is CASSPPQGETQYF. The DNA read from the CDR3 is TGTGCCAGCTCACCGCCTCAGGGGGAGACC.